Following are 11 T cell receptor beta chains from one sample sequenced in a study of T cell responses to AZD1222 COVID-19 vaccine. Sequencing used immunoSEQ multiplex PCR; TCRdb keeps in-frame clones, though not all of them. In the table there are about 140,000 clones, about 93% of which are singletons. The sequencing here drew on peripheral blood, taken 28 days after the second AZD1222 dose. Receptor source: an adult who received the AZD1222 COVID-19 vaccine.

The chain couples TRBV9 to TRBJ2-7; possibly TRBD1 for D (9 bases). CDR1 SGDLS and CDR2 YYNGEE come from the germline V gene. CDR3 length: 15 residues. Trimming pared 4 bases from V and 1 base from J, leaving 15 bases between. The CDR3 region is CASSRGGTGSYEQYF. The CDR3 DNA sequence: TGTGCCAGCAGCCGGGGGGGGACAGGGTCCTACGAGCAGTACTTC.

The V and J genes are TRBV5-1 and TRBJ1-3, with TRBD1 matching over 10 bases. Germline loops: CDR1 SGHRS, CDR2 YFSETQ. The CDR3 spans 16 residues. With 4 bases clipped from V and 3 bases from J, the junction kept 7 bases outside the gene matches. The CDR3 sequence is CASSLGTGVGGNTIYF. In nucleotides, the CDR3 is TGCGCCAGCAGCCTCGGGACAGGGGTTGGTGGAAACACCATATATTTT.

J is TRBJ2-2 and V is TRBV6-5; a possible D gene is TRBD1 (6 bases). The CDR3 is made up of 15 amino acids. Germline CDR1 is MNHEY and CDR2 is SVGAGI. Trimming stripped 5 bases from V and 3 bases from J, with 13 bases between. The CDR3 here is CASSTGQRHTGELFF. As DNA, the CDR3 is TGTGCCAGCAGTACGGGACAACGTCACACCGGGGAGCTGTTTTTT.

The V call is TRBV30, the J call TRBJ1-2, with a possible D match to TRBD1 (5 bases). There are 16 residues in the CDR3. Between the trimmed V and J ends, which lost 2 bases and 5 bases, there was a span of 21 bases. Germline V gene data show CDR1 as GTSNPN and CDR2 as SVGIG (reference sequence). The CDR3, as DNA: TGTGCCTGGAGTACACCACCCGTGGGGGAATGGTATGGCTACACCTTC. Its translation: CAWSTPPVGEWYGYTF.

The rearrangement joins TRBV30 to TRBJ2-1; TRBD2 matches at 15 bases. The V gene end was trimmed by 3 bases and the J gene end by 4 bases; junction bases not matched to a gene: 4. This CDR3 spans 16 amino acids. Germline CDR1 and CDR2: GTSNPN and SVGIG (reference sequence). The CDR3 bases are TGTGCCTGGAGCGGGACTAGCGGGGGGAGATACAATGAGCAGTTCTTC. Its translation: CAWSGTSGGRYNEQFF.

This chain uses TRBV5-1 with TRBJ1-6; D remains ambiguous. Per the germline V gene, CDR1 is SGHRS and CDR2 is YFSETQ. This CDR3 region has 15 residues. Deletions cut 2 bases from V and 6 bases from J, with 12 bases between. CDR3 nucleotide sequence: TGCGCCAGCAGCTTAAGGGAGGCTTTTAATTCACCCCTCCACTTT. This gives the protein CASSLREAFNSPLHF.

The V and J genes are TRBV7-8 and TRBJ2-5; possible D gene TRBD1, 6 bases. V was cut by 1 base and J by 5 bases, with 11 bases left in between. This CDR3 spans 14 amino acids. Germline V gene lookup returns CDR1 SGHVS and CDR2 FQNEAQ. In DNA form, the CDR3 reads TGTGCCAGCAGCTTAGGACAGGTTGTGGAGACCCAGTACTTC. Its translation is CASSLGQVVETQYF.

This chain uses TRBV7-6 with TRBJ1-4; D perhaps matches TRBD1 (6 bases). The germline V gene has CDR1 SGHVS and CDR2 FNYEAQ. The CDR3 has 14 residues. Trimming removed 1 base at V and 8 bases at J, with 11 bases between. CDR3: CASSLDPGGEKLFF. The CDR3 nucleotides read TGTGCCAGCAGCTTAGATCCGGGGGGCGAAAAACTGTTTTTT. Full variable domain (rest looked up from reference TRBV7-6 and TRBJ1-4): GAGVSQSPRYKVTKRGQDVALRCDPISGHVSLYWYRQALGQGPEFLTYFNYEAQQDKSGLPNDRFSAERPEGSISTLTIQRTEQRDSAMYRCASSLDPGGEKLFFGSGTQLSVL.

The J gene is TRBJ2-1, the V gene TRBV6-6; 8 nucleotides align to TRBD2. Germline CDR1 MNHNY, CDR2 SVGAGI (reference sequence). The CDR3 totals 14 residues. After removal of 8 bases from V and 3 bases from J, the junction contained 6 bases not matched to a gene. The CDR3 sequence is CASGRGGRYNEQFF. The CDR3 nucleotides are TGTGCCAGCGGTCGGGGGGGCCGCTACAATGAGCAGTTCTTC.

This sequence joins TRBV30 and TRBJ1-1; D remains unclear. The CDR3 extends over 14 amino acids. The germline CDR1 and CDR2 sequences are GTSNPN and SVGIG (reference sequence). The germline V and J ends were trimmed by 2 bases and 0 bases, with 10 bases remaining between them. The CDR3 nucleotides are TGTGCCTGGAGTTTCTGGCTCTTGAACACTGAAGCTTTCTTT. It translates to CAWSFWLLNTEAFF.

This clone showed up just a few times. The chain is built from TRBV3-1 (or the pseudogene TRBV3-2) and TRBJ1-2, with no clear D. Trimming left V 1 base short and J 2 bases short, with 8 bases between. CDR1 and CDR2 from the germline V gene are LGHDT and YNNKEL (reference sequence). This CDR3 is built from 14 residues. The CDR3, as DNA: TGTGCCAGCAGCCAAGCCCCCTCGAACTATGGCTACACCTTC. Its protein is CASSQAPSNYGYTF.